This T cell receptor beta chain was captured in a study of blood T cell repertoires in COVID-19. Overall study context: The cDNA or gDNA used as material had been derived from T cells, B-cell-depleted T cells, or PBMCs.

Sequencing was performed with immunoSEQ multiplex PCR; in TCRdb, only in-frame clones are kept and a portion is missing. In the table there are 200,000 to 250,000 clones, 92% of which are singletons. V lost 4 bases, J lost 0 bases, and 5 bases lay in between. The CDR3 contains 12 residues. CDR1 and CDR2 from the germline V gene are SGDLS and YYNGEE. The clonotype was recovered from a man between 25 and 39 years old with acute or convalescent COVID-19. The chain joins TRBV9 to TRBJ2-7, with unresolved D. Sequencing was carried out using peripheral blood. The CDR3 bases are TGTGCCAGCAGCCGCGACTCCTACGAGCAGTACTTC. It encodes CASSRDSYEQYF. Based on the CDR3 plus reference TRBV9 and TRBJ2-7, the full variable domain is DSGVTQTPKHLITATGQRVTLRCSPRSGDLSVYWYQQSLDQGLQFLIQYYNGEERAKGNILERFSAQQFPDLHSELNLSSLELGDSALYFCASSRDSYEQYFGPGTRLTVT.